The 30 T cell receptor beta chains below come from one sample, sequenced in a study of cytomegalovirus exposure and HLA in healthy donors (dated by TCRdb to the late 2010s). Receptors were amplified or captured by the immunoSEQ multiplex PCR assay. For the multiplex PCR, a mixture combining 60 forward primers for TCR Vbeta segments and 13 reverse primers for TCR Jbeta segments was used. TCRdb's version of the immuneACCESS table is confined to in-frame rearrangements and falls short of the full clone set. An unresolved V gene accounts for under half of the shortfall where checked; the remainder is of unknown origin. This sample is represented by about 57,000 clones; 65% to 90% of them were singletons. The top ten constitute 4.3% of the sample. Sequenced material: PBMCs. These receptors all stem from a man aged 30 to 39 in good health and CMV-seronegative.

This clone was detected only once. This rearrangement joins TRBV6-6 to TRBJ1-5; D perhaps matches TRBD1 (5 bases). The CDR3 has 15 residues. CDR1 and CDR2 (germline): MNHNY, SVGAGI (reference sequence). Deletions cut 5 bases from V and 0 bases from J, with 11 bases between. The CDR3 DNA sequence: TGTGCCAGCAGTCCACGGGGGGATAGCAATCAGCCCCAGCATTTT. This encodes CASSPRGDSNQPQHF.

The chain combines TRBV19 with TRBJ2-7, with TRBD1 matching over 7 bases. The CDR3 is 15 residues long. V dropped 5 bases and J dropped 4; count of bases not matched to a gene: 11. Germline assignment: CDR1 LNHDA and CDR2 SQIVND (reference sequence). The CDR3, as DNA: TGTGCCAGTAGTCCGAGGACAGGCGGCCGGTACGAGCAGTACTTC. Its translation: CASSPRTGGRYEQYF. Based on the CDR3 plus reference TRBV19 and TRBJ2-7, the full variable domain is DGGITQSPKYLFRKEGQNVTLSCEQNLNHDAMYWYRQDPGQGLRLIYYSQIVNDFQKGDIAEGYSVSREKKESFPLTVTSAQKNPTAFYLCASSPRTGGRYEQYFGPGTRLTVT.

The chain joins TRBV6-5 to TRBJ1-1; 7 positions agree with TRBD1. The CDR3 length is 15 residues. In germline, CDR1 is MNHEY, CDR2 SVGAGI. V was pared by 5 bases and J by 1 base, with 7 bases of the junction left unmatched. The CDR3 DNA reads TGTGCCAGCAGTCAACCGGGACAGCAGAACACTGAAGCTTTCTTT. This gives the protein CASSQPGQQNTEAFF.

The chain recombines TRBV11-3 with TRBJ2-1, with 16 positions matching TRBD2. CDR3 length equals 19 residues. From germline, CDR1 is SGHNT and CDR2 YENEEA. After removal of 5 bases from V and 6 bases from J, the junction contained 13 bases not matched to a gene. In DNA form, the CDR3 reads TGTGCCAGCAGCCCAGGGACTAGCGGGGGGGCCGTTTTCTCCAATGAGCAGTTCTTC. Amino acids: CASSPGTSGGAVFSNEQFF.

The V and J genes are TRBV6-6 and TRBJ2-3; 9 positions match TRBD2. V lost 7 bases to trimming and J lost 4 bases; unmatched junction nucleotides: 6. CDR3 length: 14 residues. CDR1 MNHNY and CDR2 SVGAGI come from the germline V gene (reference sequence). CDR3 DNA: TGTGCCAGCAAGGTAGCGGGAGCACCAGATACGCAGTATTTT. Translation gives CASKVAGAPDTQYF.

The genes are TRBV5-1 and TRBJ2-2, with 9 bases matching TRBD1. CDR3 size: 15 residues. V lost 4 bases and J lost 7; bases outside the gene matches: 8. Germline V CDR1 and CDR2: SGHRS, YFSETQ. The CDR3 spells CASSIGQGRGGELFF. The CDR3 nucleotides are TGCGCCAGCAGCATTGGACAGGGGAGAGGCGGGGAGCTGTTTTTT. Variable domain in full (rest from reference TRBV5-1 and TRBJ2-2): KAGVTQTPRYLIKTRGQQVTLSCSPISGHRSVSWYQQTPGQGLQFLFEYFSETQRNKGNFPGRFSGRQFSNSRSEMNVSTLELGDSALYLCASSIGQGRGGELFFGEGSRLTVL.

CDR3 DNA: TGCGCCAGCAGCTTGGATGGGGACAGAAACACTGAAGCTTTCTTT. Translated: CASSLDGDRNTEAFF. This chain connects TRBV5-1 to TRBJ1-1, with 7 bases lining up with TRBD1. V was clipped by 0 bases and J by 2 bases; unmatched bases: 4. CDR3 length equals 15 residues. From germline, CDR1 is SGHRS and CDR2 YFSETQ.

This chain joins TRBV28 and TRBJ2-7; D call uncertain. Trimming stripped 5 bases from V and 0 bases from J, with 11 bases between. The CDR3 length is 14 residues. Germline V lookup: CDR1 MDHEN, CDR2 SYDVKM. The CDR3 bases are TGTGCCAGCAGTGACACCCGCAGCTCCTACGAGCAGTACTTC. It codes for CASSDTRSSYEQYF.

A remark on this clone: One end of the junction varies from germline; a read error may be responsible. The chain is built from TRBV7-9 and TRBJ2-1; D is perhaps TRBD2 (5 bases). This CDR3 comprises 13 residues. Germline V gives CDR1 SEHNR, CDR2 FQNEAQ (reference sequence). CDR3 region: CSSSLSRDNEQFF. The CDR3 nucleotides are TGTTCCAGCAGCTTATCGAGGGACAATGAGCAGTTCTTC.

The rearrangement links TRBV5-6 to TRBJ2-1; D is perhaps TRBD2 (6 bases). The length of the CDR3 is 16 residues. V lost 1 base, J lost 6 bases, and 17 bases lay in between. The germline V gene encodes CDR1 SGHDT and CDR2 YYEEEE. CDR3 region: CASSLTGTPRGNEQFF. DNA of the CDR3: TGTGCCAGCAGCTTGACGGGGACCCCGCGGGGCAATGAGCAGTTCTTC.

The chain recombines TRBV6-5 with TRBJ1-1; 9 bases align to TRBD1. V gave up 2 bases and J gave up 5 bases; unmatched junction bases: 6. The CDR3 loop spans 15 amino acids. The germline gives CDR1 MNHEY, CDR2 SVGAGI. The DNA of the CDR3 is TGTGCCAGCAGTTACAGGGACAGGGATATGACTGAAGCTTTCTTT. It encodes CASSYRDRDMTEAFF.

The chain is built from TRBV6-1 and TRBJ2-3; 8 nucleotides align to TRBD1. J was trimmed by 4 bases and V by 3 bases; bases with no gene match: 6. The CDR3 loop spans 15 amino acids. Germline V gene sequence: CDR1 MNHNS, CDR2 SASEGT. CDR3: CASSEVSGGPDTQYF. The CDR3 DNA follows: TGTGCCAGCAGTGAGGTGTCAGGGGGCCCAGATACGCAGTATTTT.

This sequence joins TRBV7-9 and TRBJ1-2; D may be TRBD1 (6 bases). Germline CDR1 reads SEHNR; CDR2 reads FQNEAQ (reference sequence). CDR3 length equals 15 residues. V gave up 3 bases and J gave up 4 bases, with 15 bases separating them. The CDR3 here is CASSFGGGAGYGYTF. The CDR3 coding sequence is TGTGCCAGCAGCTTCGGTGGGGGGGCGGGCTATGGCTACACCTTC. The whole variable domain, remainder taken from reference TRBV7-9 and TRBJ1-2, is DTGVSQNPRHKITKRGQNVTFRCDPISEHNRLYWYRQTLGQGPEFLTYFQNEAQLEKSRLLSDRFSAERPKGSFSTLEIQRTEQGDSAMYLCASSFGGGAGYGYTFGSGTRLTVV.

The chain links TRBV9 to TRBJ1-6; weak D call: TRBD1 (5 bases). This CDR3 has 13 residues. Trimming left V 0 bases short and J 9 bases short, with 7 bases between. Germline CDR1 and CDR2: SGDLS and YYNGEE. The CDR3 loop reads CASSVAGPSPLHF. CDR3 in DNA: TGTGCCAGCAGCGTAGCAGGGCCTTCACCCCTCCACTTT.

The genes are TRBV27 and TRBJ2-1; 8 bases match TRBD1. CDR3 length: 16 amino acids. The V and J ends lost 3 bases and 0 bases, in that order; junction bases with no gene match: 4. Germline loops: CDR1 MNHEY, CDR2 SMNVEV (reference sequence). Here the CDR3 DNA reads TGTGCCAGCAGTTTCACAGGGGGGAGCTCCTACAATGAGCAGTTCTTC. Its protein is CASSFTGGSSYNEQFF.

V and J are TRBV27 and TRBJ2-1; 7 bases line up with TRBD1. The CDR3 is made up of 14 amino acids. V shed 5 bases, J shed 7 bases, and the junction held 8 bases outside the gene matches. Germline CDR1 MNHEY, CDR2 SMNVEV (reference sequence). Here the CDR3 reads CASSGPDRINEQFF. CDR3 in DNA: TGTGCCAGCAGTGGACCGGACAGGATTAATGAGCAGTTCTTC.

J is TRBJ2-5 and V is TRBV30, with TRBD2 matching over 8 bases. Germline V gives CDR1 GTSNPN, CDR2 SVGIG (reference sequence). After removal of 0 bases from V and 4 bases from J, the junction contained 4 bases not matched to a gene. The CDR3 extends over 14 amino acids. The CDR3 sequence: CAWSVGLAGETQYF. The CDR3 DNA reads TGTGCCTGGAGTGTGGGGCTAGCGGGAGAGACCCAGTACTTC.

This chain uses TRBV10-2 with TRBJ2-3; 7 positions match TRBD2. With V trimmed by 6 bases and J by 3 bases, 12 bases remained unmatched. Germline CDR1 is WSHSY and CDR2 is SAAADI. The CDR3 is 16 amino acids. Written as DNA, the CDR3 is TGCGCCAGCAGCCTTTCCGCGGGAGATAGGACAGATACGCAGTATTTT. The encoded protein is CASSLSAGDRTDTQYF.

The V and J genes are TRBV5-4 and TRBJ2-2; 11 nucleotides match TRBD2. The germline V gene encodes CDR1 SGHNT and CDR2 YYREEE (reference sequence). The CDR3 consists of 16 residues. The ends lost 4 bases at V and 4 bases at J; junction bases unmatched: 6. The CDR3 DNA sequence: TGTGCCAGCAGCCTCCCTGGGACTAGCGGCACCGGGGAGCTGTTTTTT. Translation gives CASSLPGTSGTGELFF.

This clone has more than one count but fewer than ten. The V call is TRBV2, the J call TRBJ1-1; the match to TRBD1 covers 7 bases. The J segment lost 2 bases and the V segment lost 2 bases, leaving 2 bases of the junction unmatched. The CDR3 is made up of 14 amino acids. Germline CDR1 reads SNHLY; CDR2 reads FYNNEI. Written as DNA, the CDR3 is TGTGCCAGCAGTGAAAGGGGGCGTAACACTGAAGCTTTCTTT. This encodes CASSERGRNTEAFF.

The chain joins TRBV7-9 to TRBJ1-2; D gene unclear. The CDR3 spans 12 residues. The V gene's germline CDR1 is SEHNR and CDR2 FQNEAQ (reference sequence). The germline V and J ends were trimmed by 10 bases and 8 bases, with 17 bases remaining between them. CDR3 protein: CATNLVRRGYTF. CDR3 nucleotide sequence: TGTGCCACCAACTTAGTCCGGAGGGGCTACACCTTC.

This clone has just a few counts. The chain carries TRBV7-9 and TRBJ1-1; 7 nucleotides line up with TRBD1. The CDR3 is 14 residues long. The germline gives CDR1 SEHNR, CDR2 FQNEAQ (reference sequence). Trimming took 5 bases from V and 6 from J; bases not matched to a gene: 9. In nucleotides, the CDR3 is TGTGCCAGCAGCCTCACAGGGGACGGATCTGAAGCTTTCTTT. Protein: CASSLTGDGSEAFF.

This clone was detected a few times. The rearrangement joins TRBV5-1 to TRBJ2-5; no clear D. This CDR3 spans 12 amino acids. CDR1 is SGHRS and CDR2 is YFSETQ in the germline V gene. V was shortened by 1 base and J by 4 bases, with 5 bases between the two germline ends. The CDR3 here is CASSLSGETQYF. CDR3 sequence (DNA): TGCGCCAGCAGCTTGTCGGGAGAGACCCAGTACTTC.

The chain links TRBV5-4 to TRBJ2-5; D is uncertain. Germline V gene data show CDR1 as SGHNT and CDR2 as YYREEE (reference sequence). Between the trimmed V and J ends, which lost 0 bases and 2 bases, there was a span of 11 bases. This CDR3 contains 15 residues. The CDR3, as DNA: TGTGCCAGCAGCTTGGATAGCCTCCCACAAGAGACCCAGTACTTC. Residues: CASSLDSLPQETQYF.

The V call is TRBV6-1, the J call TRBJ2-1; D may be TRBD2 (6 bases). V lost 7 bases to trimming and J lost 3 bases, with 13 bases between them. The germline gives CDR1 MNHNS, CDR2 SASEGT. The CDR3 sequence is 14 residues long. The CDR3 sequence is CASNGGSGYNEQFF. In DNA form, the CDR3 reads TGTGCCAGCAACGGGGGAAGTGGCTACAATGAGCAGTTCTTC.

The chain joins TRBV7-6 to TRBJ2-2; TRBD1 matches 9 bases. Germline V gives CDR1 SGHVS, CDR2 FNYEAQ. CDR3 length: 15 amino acids. The V segment lost 5 bases and the J segment 5 bases; nucleotides outside the gene matches: 6. CDR3 sequence (DNA): TGTGCCAGCAGCCCAAGGACAGGGGAGACCGGGGAGCTGTTTTTT. Translated, it gives CASSPRTGETGELFF.

The CDR3 nucleotides are TGCGCCAGCAGCCAAGATCCGGGACTAGCGGGAGGGGAGCAGTACTTC. It is translated as CASSQDPGLAGGEQYF. The rearrangement joins TRBV4-3 to TRBJ2-5, with 16 bases matching TRBD2. The ends lost 0 bases at V and 11 bases at J; junction bases unmatched: 6. Germline V lookup: CDR1 LGHNA, CDR2 YSLEER. The CDR3 runs to 16 residues.

This clone was counted a single time. This rearrangement joins TRBV5-6 to TRBJ2-7; TRBD2 matches at 8 bases. Looked up from germline, CDR1 is SGHDT and CDR2 is YYEEEE. This CDR3 spans 14 amino acids. With 4 bases clipped from V and 0 bases from J, the junction kept 3 bases outside the gene matches. This chain's CDR3 is CASSPGGDSYEQYF. The CDR3 nucleotides read TGTGCCAGCAGCCCCGGGGGGGACTCCTACGAGCAGTACTTC.

This chain uses TRBV5-4 with TRBJ2-7; 7 nucleotides line up with TRBD2. The length of the CDR3 is 13 residues. Germline assignment: CDR1 SGHNT and CDR2 YYREEE (reference sequence). J was trimmed by 6 bases and V by 9 bases; bases with no gene match: 12. CDR3 sequence: CATTGAGAGEQYF. CDR3 DNA sequence: TGTGCCACCACTGGGGCGGGAGCGGGCGAGCAGTACTTC.

The rearrangement uses TRBV19 and TRBJ1-5; maybe TRBD1 (6 bases). V was shortened by 5 bases and J by 3 bases, with 11 bases between the two germline ends. Germline values: CDR1 LNHDA, CDR2 SQIVND (reference sequence). The length of the CDR3 is 14 residues. As DNA, the CDR3 is TGTGCCAGTAGTTCCGGACAGACCAATCAGCCCCAGCATTTT. Translating it yields CASSSGQTNQPQHF.